The 18 T cell receptor beta chains in this list originate from one sample, sequenced in a study of T cells in Graves' hyperthyroidism and ophthalmopathy. Amplified TCR beta CDR3 regions derived from RNA transcripts. With the HTBI primer set, the TCR CDR3 went through a first round of RT-PCR. TCRdb recomputed calls from the multiplex PCR reads with MiXCR, one row per CDR3 protein. The repertoire holds about 400,000 distinct CDR3 sequences, with 15% to 18% as singletons. The sequencing input was blood. The receptors come from a woman aged 18-30 years with Graves' hyperthyroidism.

The chain has TRBV10-3 and TRBJ2-5; no definite D call. The CDR3 loop spans 11 amino acids. The germline V gene encodes CDR1 ENHRY and CDR2 SYGVKD. V lost 10 bases and J lost 4, with 10 bases in between. The CDR3 nucleotides are TGTGCCAGGGGTGATGGAGAGACCCAGTACTTC. As protein: CARGDGETQYF.

This clonotype was observed many times. The DNA is left out, because the CDR3 cannot be placed on it with certainty; the CDR3 is given as TCRdb lists it. The V gene is TRBV30, the J gene TRBJ1-1; the table's D call, TRBD1, has no DNA check behind it. Ends included, the CDR3 has 15 residues. In germline, CDR1 is GTSNPN, CDR2 SVGIG (reference sequence). CDR3 residues: CAWTSGRGMNTEAFF.

The chain employs TRBV7-2 and TRBJ1-2; 8 bases are shared with TRBD1. CDR3 length: 13 amino acids. Germline V gene sequence: CDR1 SGHTA, CDR2 FQGNSA. Germline trimming cut 5 bases from V and 7 bases from J; bases unmatched to any gene: 6. The CDR3 region is CASSPGQDRGYTF. CDR3 nucleotide sequence: TGTGCCAGCAGCCCGGGACAGGACCGTGGCTACACCTTC. Full variable domain (missing parts from reference TRBV7-2 and TRBJ1-2): GAGVSQSPSNKVTEKGKDVELRCDPISGHTALYWYRQSLGQGLEFLIYFQGNSAPDKSGLPSDRFSAERTGGSVSTLTIQRTQQEDSAVYLCASSPGQDRGYTFGSGTRLTVV.

This clonotype was counted ten times or more. The junction departs from the called germline gene at one end, perhaps through a read error. The V and J genes are TRBV5-6 and TRBJ2-3; D may be TRBD2 (5 bases). This CDR3 comprises 14 residues. Germline-derived CDR1 and CDR2 are SGHDT and YYEEEE. CDR3 amino acids: CCAAAWETSHTQYF. The CDR3 nucleotides read TGCTGCGCAGCTGCATGGGAGACGTCCCATACGCAGTATTTT. The full variable domain, its missing parts supplied by reference TRBV5-6 and TRBJ2-3, is DAGVTQSPTHLIKTRGQQVTLRCSPKSGHDTVSWYQQALGQGPQFIFQYYEEEERQRGNFPDRFSGHQFPNYSSELNVNALLLGDSALYLCCAAAWETSHTQYFGPGTRLTVL.

At least ten counts were recorded for this clonotype. The V and J genes are TRBV7-2 and TRBJ1-5, with no clear D. The V gene's germline CDR1 is SGHTA and CDR2 FQGNSA. The CDR3 sequence is 13 residues long. Deletions cut 2 bases from V and 1 base from J, with 3 bases between. CDR3 sequence (DNA): TGTGCCAGCAGCTTAAGCAGCAATCAGCCCCAGCATTTT. As protein: CASSLSSNQPQHF.

This clonotype was seen many times. The genes are TRBV30 and TRBJ2-3; D is perhaps TRBD2 (7 bases). The CDR3 has 15 amino acids. The ends were cut back, 5 bases at V and 6 bases at J, with 21 bases in the middle. Germline CDR1 GTSNPN, CDR2 SVGIG (reference sequence). The CDR3 coding sequence is TGTGCCTGGGCCGGAGGGGGGGGGGCCCAGGATACGCAGTATTTT. This encodes CAWAGGGGAQDTQYF.

As concerns this clonotype: With a much larger clone just one base away, this may be a read error. V is TRBV5-1 and J is TRBJ2-4; D unresolved. The length of the CDR3 is 16 residues. Germline CDR1 SGHRS, CDR2 YFSETQ. Trimming shortened V by 4 bases and J by 6 bases, and 20 bases separated the two germline ends. Written as DNA, the CDR3 is TGCGCCAGCAGCGACCTGTCTTTAGGAACGACAAACATTCAGTACTTC. Its translation: CASSDLSLGTTNIQYF. Complete variable domain (other parts from reference TRBV5-1 and TRBJ2-4): KAGVTQTPRYLIKTRGQQVTLSCSPISGHRSVSWYQQTPGQGLQFLFEYFSETQRNKGNFPGRFSGRQFSNSRSEMNVSTLELGDSALYLCASSDLSLGTTNIQYFGAGTRLSVL.

This clonotype was recorded at least ten times. The chain couples TRBV20-1 to TRBJ2-7, with TRBD2 matching over 7 bases. Germline trimming cut 6 bases from V and 0 bases from J; bases unmatched to any gene: 11. The germline V gene encodes CDR1 DFQATT and CDR2 SNEGSKA (reference sequence). The CDR3 length is 15 residues. The CDR3 here is CSAPLNGGSSYEQYF. CDR3 nucleotide sequence: TGCAGTGCCCCGCTCAACGGGGGGAGCTCCTACGAGCAGTACTTC.

This clonotype came up many times. The J gene is TRBJ1-3, the V gene TRBV3-1; TRBD1 is a possible D gene (5 bases). CDR1 LGHDT and CDR2 YNNKEL come from the germline V gene (reference sequence). The CDR3 is 17 residues long. The V gene lost 0 bases and the J gene lost 2 bases, with 14 bases spanning the gap. In DNA, the CDR3 is TGTGCCAGCAGCCAAGATGCGGGACCAGGGACTGGAAACACCATATATTTT. Translation: CASSQDAGPGTGNTIYF.

The genes are TRBV5-1 and TRBJ2-2, with D tentatively TRBD2 (5 bases). The germline CDR1 and CDR2 sequences are SGHRS and YFSETQ. The CDR3 is 15 residues long. Trimming took 5 bases from V and 0 from J, leaving 11 bases between them. CDR3 loop: CASSGGLTNTGELFF. CDR3 in DNA: TGCGCCAGCAGTGGTGGACTTACGAACACCGGGGAGCTGTTTTTT.

This clonotype was picked up a small number of times. V is TRBV7-8 and J is TRBJ2-7; perhaps TRBD2 as D (7 bases). Germline CDR1 is SGHVS and CDR2 is FQNEAQ. V lost 1 base to trimming and J lost 2 bases, with 21 bases between them. The CDR3 has 18 residues. CDR3 protein: CASSLGARWGGRAYEQYF. The CDR3 DNA reads TGTGCCAGCAGCTTAGGGGCGAGGTGGGGGGGCAGGGCCTACGAGCAGTACTTC.

This clonotype appeared many times. The chain is built from TRBV3-1 and TRBJ2-7; 9 bases align to TRBD2. In germline, CDR1 is LGHDT, CDR2 YNNKEL (reference sequence). The trim removed 5 bases at V and 5 bases at J, leaving 7 bases unmatched. There are 14 residues in the CDR3. The CDR3 loop is CASSYSSGINEQYF. As DNA, the CDR3 is TGTGCCAGCAGCTACTCTAGCGGGATAAACGAGCAGTACTTC.

The sample holds many counts of this clonotype. V is TRBV12-3 or TRBV12-4 and J is TRBJ2-1; TRBD2 aligns across 13 bases. After removal of 4 bases from V and 1 base from J, the junction contained 7 bases not matched to a gene. CDR3 length: 18 residues. The CDR3 nucleotides read TGTGCCAGCAGTTCCCCCGGGACTAGCGGGGAATCCTACAATGAGCAGTTCTTC. It specifies CASSSPGTSGESYNEQFF.

This clonotype came up many times. The chain links TRBV6-1 to TRBJ1-5; D ambiguous. Germline values: CDR1 MNHNS, CDR2 SASEGT. Trimming stripped 5 bases from V and 2 bases from J, with 10 bases between. CDR3 length equals 14 residues. Here the CDR3 DNA reads TGTGCCAGCAGTCTCCGGGATCGCAATCAGCCCCAGCATTTT. It specifies CASSLRDRNQPQHF.

The chain recombines TRBV6-1 with TRBJ2-1, with D perhaps matching TRBD2 (6 bases). The CDR3 is 13 residues long. Germline V gene lookup returns CDR1 MNHNS and CDR2 SASEGT. Trimming took off 6 bases at V and 4 bases at J, with 10 bases between the two ends. Here the CDR3 reads CASSQEGYNEQFF. For the CDR3, the DNA is TGTGCCAGCAGCCAGGAGGGGTACAATGAGCAGTTCTTC.

This clonotype appeared many times. The gene calls are TRBV7-3 and TRBJ2-3; 8 nucleotides match TRBD2. The V and J ends lost 7 bases and 4 bases, in that order; junction bases with no gene match: 10. CDR3 size: 15 residues. Germline CDR1 SGHTA, CDR2 FQGTGA. In DNA, the CDR3 is TGTGCCAGCACCCTGTACGGGGGGGGAGCAGATACGCAGTATTTT. Translated, it gives CASTLYGGGADTQYF.

Many counts were recorded for this clonotype. The rearrangement uses TRBV20-1 and TRBJ1-6, with D unclear. The germline V gene has CDR1 DFQATT and CDR2 SNEGSKA (reference sequence). This CDR3 spans 13 amino acids. Trimming cost V 3 bases and J 6 bases, with 9 bases left between them. CDR3 DNA: TGCAGTGCTAGTCCGGGTTTTAATTCACCCCTCCACTTT. Translating it yields CSASPGFNSPLHF.

This clonotype was seen at least ten times. The chain combines TRBV18 with TRBJ1-5; D is perhaps TRBD1 (5 bases). V lost 6 bases and J 1 base, leaving 7 bases between the germline ends. The CDR3 covers 13 residues. In germline, CDR1 is KGHSH, CDR2 LQKENI. The CDR3 region has the DNA TGTGCCAGCTCGGGGGAAAGCAATCAGCCCCAGCATTTT. Amino acids: CASSGESNQPQHF.